The present T cell receptor beta chain was sequenced within a study of naive and memory T cell subsets. Both TRBC1 and TRBC2 were covered by a beta constant-region primer of two equimolar oligonucleotides. Nested alpha and beta constant-region primers with the SP2 primer drove four PCR rounds on ligated cDNA. MiXCR was run by TCRdb on the UMI-ligation and nested PCR reads, yielding one entry per CDR3 protein. The sample lists 130,000 to 150,000 distinct CDR3 sequences; over 20% were seen once. General study findings and limits: Findings for naive and memory subsets could not be checked against ground truth. Possibly reflecting memory cells re-expressing CD45RA, a few larger clonotypes occurred in naive repertoires, especially CD8.

CMV status came from CD4+ T cell IFNgamma after overnight CMV lysate stimulation of fresh PBMCs. A note on this clonotype: What it binds is not known.

CDR3 length equals 13 residues. Germline assignment: CDR1 GTSNPN and CDR2 SVGIG (reference sequence). The TCR was taken from a human donor in good health. J is TRBJ1-1 and V is TRBV30, with a tentative D call TRBD1 (5 bases). The specimen sequenced was naive CD4+ T cells from blood. DNA for the CDR3: TGTGCTATGAGGAAGGCGGGGGGCACTGAAGCTTTCTTT. It yields the protein CAMRKAGGTEAFF.